This T cell receptor (beta chain) comes out of a study of T-cell reconstitution after alpha-beta-depleted transplantation in children. About this clonotype itself: Its antigen is not identified.

V dropped 1 base and J dropped 3 bases, with 10 bases sitting between them. This CDR3 comprises 14 residues. Germline CDR1 is DFQATT and CDR2 is SNEGSKA (reference sequence). Study observations and caveats: The origin of alpha-beta T cells about two months after transplant was reportedly several hundred expanded graft clones. TCRbeta diversity was high at day 60 in some patients (a result of surviving recipient T cells and thymic progenitors). The main origin of T-cell counts and diversity one year after transplant was newly produced T cells.

The TCRbeta library incorporated unique molecular identifiers. Each CDR3 protein is one row after TCRdb ran MiXCR on the PCR reads. The sample yields about 980,000 distinct CDR3 sequences, about 29% seen once. This TCR was sampled from a boy younger than two who had a stem cell transplant for SCID, so the T cells may come from the graft donor. The sequencing here drew on PBMCs, mostly from graft donor cells, taken 360 days after TCRalphabeta/CD19-depleted stem cell transplant. The chain is built from TRBV20-1 and TRBJ1-5; D is ambiguous. This CDR3 is CSARGSSPNQPQHF. The CDR3, as DNA: TGCAGTGCTAGAGGGAGTTCTCCCAATCAGCCCCAGCATTTT.